This section outlines one T cell receptor (beta chain) sequence together with its context. The target of this receptor is not known. The input lacks base qualities; no much larger clone sits a single base away. These data come from a study of sequential checkpoint blockade in melanoma (dated by TCRdb to the late 2010s). Context from the whole study: Using 1:1 randomization, the trial assigned patients either to first-line nivolumab followed by ipilimumab (arm A) or to ipilimumab followed by nivolumab (arm B). Maintenance nivolumab came after both trial sequences.

Summary of the overall study and its limitations: Validation of the response-prediction model combining TCR metrics and mutation burden is needed in larger, independent patient cohorts.

The immunoSEQ Assay was used to immunosequence TCRbeta CDR3 regions from genomic DNA. Before high-throughput sequencing, the genomic DNA was amplified using bias-controlled multiplex PCR. On the authors' methods: To quantify the absolute abundance of each unique TCRbeta CDR3 region, the sequences were collapsed and filtered. Clonality, defined as 1 minus Pielou's evenness, was calculated using only productive rearrangements. Clones with significantly greater frequencies in on-treatment versus baseline samples were identified using a previously published method. The source is immuneACCESS, and TCRdb retained only in-frame sequences with V and J called. Part of the clones is not carried over; for the studies checked, unresolved V genes explain less than half of this, and the remainder is unexplained. V, J and clone size are those of that table, while D and trimming were read from the DNA. This sample gives approximately 40,000 clones in total; 86% of them show up just once. The ten most abundant clones make up 9.5% to 15% of the sample.

The sample's treatment or condition label, in plain terms: randomized to nivolumab then ipilimumab (arm A) or the reverse (arm B). Prior DNA-damaging chemotherapy had not been received by any trial patient. Live CD3+CD8+ cells negative for CD19 and CD56 were sorted from thawed PBMCs on a FACS Aria II flow cytometer. The samples were obtained from melanoma patients enrolled in CheckMate 064, an open-label, randomized phase II trial testing sequential checkpoint blockade. Peripheral blood mononuclear cells were obtained through leukapheresis, purified using Ficoll-Paque, and frozen in human serum containing roughly 10% DMSO. Right after sorting, the blood CD3+CD8+ cells were verified to be >95% pure, and DNA extraction followed. V is pared back by 5 bases and J by 0 bases, with 13 bases lying between the germline termini. CDR1 MDHEN and CDR2 SYDVKM are derived from the germline V gene. The CDR3 sequence holds 15 residues, the cysteine and phenylalanine included. Here the CDR3 DNA is all that survives: 45 bases in frame from base 1.

The V and J genes are TRBV28 and TRBJ1-1; TRBD1 is a weak D gene call, 6 bases matching. The sequence derives from a human donor with melanoma. The sample consisted of CD8+ T cells sorted from blood (inferred from file names), taken from a patient given nivolumab and ipilimumab in sequence. The CDR3 in this case is CASSLTGQLNTEAFF. The sequence in DNA is TGTGCCAGCAGTCTTACTGGACAGCTGAACACTGAAGCTTTCTTT.